Shown below are 27 T cell receptor beta chains from a single sample sequenced in a study of T cells expressing NK-cell markers. TCRdb re-called the 5' RACE reads and gives one entry per CDR3 protein, without DNA. Found here are a few hundred thousand distinct CDR3 sequences; the top ten clones hold roughly 5.2%. Material for sequencing was blood T cells: a sorted CD56 or NKG2C T cell subset, CD4+ or CD8+ T cells, or bulk PBMC T cells (not recorded which). The receptor set was obtained from a man between 18 and 69 years old in good health.

The V gene is TRBV2, the J gene TRBJ2-5; as DNA is missing, the TRBD1 call by TCRdb cannot be tested. Per germline, CDR1 SNHLY and CDR2 FYNNEI. The CDR3 is made up of 13 amino acids. The CDR3: CASSTNRGETQYF. The full variable domain, completed using reference TRBV2 and TRBJ2-5, is EPEVTQTPSHQVTQMGQEVILRCVPISNHLYFYWYRQILGQKVEFLVSFYNNEISEKSEIFDDQFSVERPDGSNFTLKIRSTKLEDSAMYFCASSTNRGETQYFGPGTRLLVL.

This chain joins TRBV10-3 and TRBJ2-1; TCRdb picks TRBD1, but there is no DNA to check that call. CDR1 is ENHRY and CDR2 is SYGVKD in the germline V gene. CDR3 length equals 15 residues. CDR3 loop: CAISNQGSSYNEQFF.

The rearrangement uses TRBV20-1 and TRBJ1-5; TCRdb returns TRBD1, unconfirmable since there is no DNA. Germline V CDR1 and CDR2: DFQATT, SNEGSKA (reference sequence). The CDR3 sequence is 13 residues long. CDR3 amino acids: CSASGSGRQPQHF.

This chain connects TRBV12-3 or TRBV12-4 to TRBJ2-7. The CDR3 has 15 residues. CDR3 region: CASSLRAGGPYEQYF.

This rearrangement joins TRBV7-2 to TRBJ2-7; without DNA, the TCRdb call of TRBD1 cannot be checked. Per germline, CDR1 SGHTA and CDR2 FQGNSA. The CDR3 loop spans 15 amino acids. The CDR3 region is CASSERTGTSYEQYF.

The chain is built from TRBV20-1 and TRBJ1-2; lacking DNA, the TRBD1 call made by TCRdb goes unchecked. Germline CDR1 reads DFQATT; CDR2 reads SNEGSKA (reference sequence). There are 14 residues in the CDR3. The CDR3 here is CSASLRQGADGYTF.

V usage is TRBV7-9 and J usage is TRBJ2-1; TCRdb reports TRBD2, a call that lacks DNA to check it against. This CDR3 comprises 14 residues. Germline V gene data show CDR1 as SEHNR and CDR2 as FQNEAQ (reference sequence). Here the CDR3 reads CASSGGLAAHEQFF.

This chain joins TRBV20-1 and TRBJ2-1; TCRdb lists TRBD2, though no DNA is available to test this call. The CDR3 runs to 17 residues. In germline, CDR1 is DFQATT, CDR2 SNEGSKA (reference sequence). The CDR3 spells CSARPPGLAAAYNEQFF.

The chain joins TRBV6-5 to TRBJ1-1. The CDR3 totals 15 residues. CDR1 is MNHEY, CDR2 SVGAGI, per germline. CDR3: CASSYIGTVNTEAFF.

The chain is built from TRBV7-6 and TRBJ2-5. Germline CDR1 SGHVS, CDR2 FNYEAQ. The CDR3 sequence is 11 residues long. The CDR3 loop reads CASSLTPTQYF.

The chain combines TRBV19 with TRBJ2-3; TCRdb designates TRBD1, a call that cannot be tested without DNA. This CDR3 is built from 15 residues. From germline, CDR1 is LNHDA and CDR2 SQIVND (reference sequence). The CDR3 loop is CASMHRGLSTDTQYF.

The chain recombines TRBV6-1 with TRBJ1-5; no DNA is available, so the TRBD1 call from TCRdb remains unchecked. CDR3 length equals 14 residues. The germline V gene encodes CDR1 MNHNS and CDR2 SASEGT. The CDR3: CASSRGGPDQPQHF.

The chain couples TRBV20-1 to TRBJ2-7; no DNA is available, so the TRBD2 call from TCRdb remains unchecked. The germline V gene encodes CDR1 DFQATT and CDR2 SNEGSKA (reference sequence). The CDR3 covers 16 residues. CDR3 in amino acids: CSARDVMERGASEQYF.

The CDR3 protein is CASAQVGDTQYF. This chain connects TRBV5-1 to TRBJ2-3. The CDR3 covers 12 residues. Germline CDR1 SGHRS, CDR2 YFSETQ.

The chain joins TRBV25-1 to TRBJ2-6; the TCRdb call, TRBD2, lacks DNA for checking. This CDR3 spans 15 amino acids. The germline V gene encodes CDR1 MGHDK and CDR2 SYGVNS. CDR3 loop: CASSPPGSGANVLTF.

The V call is TRBV6-1, the J call TRBJ2-3; TCRdb names TRBD2, which stays unverified in the absence of DNA. The germline V gene has CDR1 MNHNS and CDR2 SASEGT. CDR3 length equals 15 residues. CDR3: CASRSRPSGEDTQYF.

The rearrangement links TRBV6-1 to TRBJ2-5; with no DNA, the TCRdb D assignment of TRBD2 cannot be verified. The CDR3 length is 14 residues. CDR1 and CDR2 from the germline V gene are MNHNS and SASEGT. The chain's CDR3 is CASAGGSSQETQYF.

The gene calls are TRBV27 and TRBJ2-4; TCRdb picks TRBD1, but there is no DNA to check that call. The germline CDR1 and CDR2 sequences are MNHEY and SMNVEV (reference sequence). The CDR3 sequence is 15 residues long. CDR3 region: CASRGHSLAKNIQYF.

The chain recombines TRBV2 with TRBJ2-3; no DNA is available, so the TRBD1 call from TCRdb remains unchecked. Germline CDR1 and CDR2: SNHLY and FYNNEI. The CDR3 has 14 amino acids. CDR3 sequence: CASSSAGSPDTQYF. Together with reference TRBV2 and TRBJ2-3, the CDR3 gives the full variable domain: EPEVTQTPSHQVTQMGQEVILRCVPISNHLYFYWYRQILGQKVEFLVSFYNNEISEKSEIFDDQFSVERPDGSNFTLKIRSTKLEDSAMYFCASSSAGSPDTQYFGPGTRLTVL.

This chain uses TRBV2 with TRBJ2-1; TCRdb calls TRBD1, which cannot be checked without DNA. This CDR3 contains 16 residues. Germline V gives CDR1 SNHLY, CDR2 FYNNEI. CDR3 region: CASSDSVRKPPDEQFF.

This chain connects TRBV6-5 to TRBJ2-1; TCRdb indicates TRBD2, and absent DNA this call remains unverified. In germline, CDR1 is MNHEY, CDR2 SVGAGI. This CDR3 spans 16 amino acids. CDR3 amino acids: CASSSYGERGYNEQFF.

V gene TRBV20-1 combines with J gene TRBJ1-6. CDR3 length: 14 amino acids. The germline V gene encodes CDR1 DFQATT and CDR2 SNEGSKA (reference sequence). The CDR3 region is CSARVLSVNSPLHF.

V and J are TRBV6-2 or TRBV6-3 and TRBJ2-3; TCRdb's assignment of TRBD1 cannot be checked, as there is no DNA. CDR1 and CDR2 (germline): MNHEY, SVGEGT. This CDR3 is built from 18 residues. This CDR3 reads CASSYAGQTSPRTDTQYF.

J is TRBJ2-3 and V is TRBV29-1; without DNA, the TCRdb call of TRBD1 cannot be checked. There are 14 residues in the CDR3. Germline CDR1 and CDR2: SQVTM and ANQGSEA. The chain's CDR3 is CSVEEFLVGAGQYF.

The chain combines TRBV6-1 with TRBJ2-2; TCRdb selects TRBD1, and the lack of DNA leaves this call unchecked. This CDR3 has 15 amino acids. Germline V gene lookup returns CDR1 MNHNS and CDR2 SASEGT. The CDR3 spells CASSRPRTGTGELFF.

V usage is TRBV5-1 and J usage is TRBJ2-7; TCRdb designates TRBD1, a call that cannot be tested without DNA. Looked up from germline, CDR1 is SGHRS and CDR2 is YFSETQ. CDR3 length: 16 amino acids. The CDR3 protein is CASSLDPQGVGAEQYF.

The CDR3: CASSSPFETQYF. The chain has TRBV2 and TRBJ2-5. CDR1 is SNHLY, CDR2 FYNNEI, per germline. The CDR3 loop spans 12 amino acids.